This is a list of T cell receptor beta chains from one sample in a study of T cells in Graves' hyperthyroidism and ophthalmopathy. TCRdb itself ran the multiplex PCR reads through MiXCR, one entry per CDR3 protein. Of roughly 290,000 distinct CDR3 sequences in the sample, approximately 17% were seen once. Sequenced input: blood. These receptors originate from a woman aged 55-75 years with Graves' ophthalmopathy. The CDR3 runs from the conserved cysteine through the conserved F or W. The D gene is left open where the match is weak. Only part of the rows carry a size: once, few, many, or a class if the clone is expanded.

d_call	clone_size	v_call	cdr3_length	j_call	cdr3_nt	cdr3_aa
NA	NA	TRBV6-1	13	TRBJ2-1	TGTGCCAGCAGGAGCAGGGGGGCTCATGAGCAGTTCTTC	CASRSRGAHEQFF
NA	NA	TRBV9	19	TRBJ2-3	TGTGCCAGCAGCGCCCACGAGCAGGGACGGATCGGCAGCACAGATACGCAGTATTTT	CASSAHEQGRIGSTDTQYF
TRBD1	few	TRBV14	12	TRBJ1-1	TGTGCCAGCAGCCGACGGGACAGTGAAGCTTTCTTT	CASSRRDSEAFF
NA	NA	TRBV10-2	14	TRBJ2-7	TGCGCCAGCAGTGGGTCGGGAGTGAGATACGAGCAGTACTTC	CASSGSGVRYEQYF
NA	few	TRBV6-2/TRBV6-3	14	TRBJ1-2	TGTGCCAGCAGTAGGAGCCGGGACCTCTATGGCTACACCTTC	CASSRSRDLYGYTF
TRBD2	many	TRBV12-3/TRBV12-4	16	TRBJ2-2	TGTGCCAGCAGTAGAACTAGCGGGAGGGGGGCCGGGGAGCTGTTTTTT	CASSRTSGRGAGELFF
NA	many	TRBV20-1	18	TRBJ2-3	TGCAGTGCTAGACCCATTACTCTTACAGGGAGAAGCACAGATACGCAGTATTTT	CSARPITLTGRSTDTQYF
NA	many	TRBV20-1	14	TRBJ1-2	TGCAGTGCTAGAGATGAAGGTGGGGGCTATGGCTACACCTTC	CSARDEGGGYGYTF
NA	NA	TRBV4-2	14	TRBJ1-5	TGTGCCAGCAGCCAAGGGACAGCTAATCAGCCCCAGCATTTT	CASSQGTANQPQHF
NA	many	TRBV20-1	13	TRBJ2-7	TGCAGTGCTAGTGGCGGCACGGGAACCGAGCAGTACTTC	CSASGGTGTEQYF
TRBD2	NA	TRBV30	13	TRBJ2-7	TGTGCCTGGATTAGCGGGAGGACCTACGAGCAGTACTTC	CAWISGRTYEQYF
TRBD2	many	TRBV29-1	11	TRBJ2-5	TGCAGCGTTGGGGGGGGGGAGACCCAGTACTTC	CSVGGGETQYF
NA	few	TRBV6-1	14	TRBJ1-2	TGTGCCAGCAGTTATGGTCCAGGGAGTTATGGCTACACCTTC	CASSYGPGSYGYTF
TRBD1	few	TRBV12-5	14	TRBJ2-7	TGTGCTAGTGGTTTGGTAGGGGGCTACTACGAGCAGTACTTC	CASGLVGGYYEQYF
NA	many	TRBV10-3	13	TRBJ1-4	TGTGCCATCAGTGAGTCGGCCGATGAAAAACTGTTTTTT	CAISESADEKLFF
TRBD1	many	TRBV2	17	TRBJ2-2	TGTGCCAGCACCCCGGGACAGGGGGGTTTGGGTACCGGGGAGCTGTTTTTT	CASTPGQGGLGTGELFF
NA	NA	TRBV5-1	15	TRBJ2-3	TGCGCCAGCAGCTTGGCTAGCCCTAGCACAGATACGCAGTATTTT	CASSLASPSTDTQYF